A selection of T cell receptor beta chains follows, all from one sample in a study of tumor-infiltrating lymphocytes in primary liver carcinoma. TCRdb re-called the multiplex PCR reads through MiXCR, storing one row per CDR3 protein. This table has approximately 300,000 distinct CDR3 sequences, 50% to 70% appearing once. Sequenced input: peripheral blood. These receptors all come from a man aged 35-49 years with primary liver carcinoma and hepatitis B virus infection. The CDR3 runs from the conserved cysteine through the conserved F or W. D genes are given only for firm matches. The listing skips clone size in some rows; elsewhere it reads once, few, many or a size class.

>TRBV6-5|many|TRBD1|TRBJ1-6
CASRPPTGYSPLHF
TGTGCCAGCAGACCCCCGACAGGGTATTCACCCCTCCACTTT
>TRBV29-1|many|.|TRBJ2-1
CSVASSYNEQFF
TGCAGCGTTGCGAGCTCCTACAATGAGCAGTTCTTC
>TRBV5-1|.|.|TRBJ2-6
CASSRADLSGANVLTF
TGCGCCAGCAGCCGAGCGGACCTCTCTGGGGCCAACGTCCTGACTTTC
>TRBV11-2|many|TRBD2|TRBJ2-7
CASSLIAGGRSSYEQYF
TGTGCCAGCAGCTTAATAGCGGGAGGTCGAAGCTCCTACGAGCAGTACTTC
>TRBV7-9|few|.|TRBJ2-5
CASSLEGGVETQYF
TGTGCCAGCAGCTTAGAAGGGGGAGTTGAGACCCAGTACTTC
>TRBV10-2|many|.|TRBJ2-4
CASIPGTHLAKNIQYF
TGCGCCAGCATCCCCGGGACTCACCTAGCCAAAAACATTCAGTACTTC
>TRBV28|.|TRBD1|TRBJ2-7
CASTLPGTGRNEQYF
TGTGCCAGCACTCTCCCCGGGACAGGGAGGAACGAGCAGTACTTC
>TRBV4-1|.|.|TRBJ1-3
CASSQDGGRFGNTIYF
TGCGCCAGCAGCCAAGACGGGGGGCGTTTTGGAAACACCATATATTTT
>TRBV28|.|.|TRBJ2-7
CASSISYEQYF
TGTGCCAGCAGTATCTCCTACGAGCAGTACTTC
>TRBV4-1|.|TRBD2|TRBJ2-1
CASSQTAGEGADEQFF
TGCGCCAGCAGCCAGACCGCGGGAGAAGGAGCCGATGAGCAGTTCTTC
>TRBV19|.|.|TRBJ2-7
CATSGTPRAEEQYF
TGTGCCACCTCTGGGACTCCCCGGGCCGAGGAGCAGTACTTC
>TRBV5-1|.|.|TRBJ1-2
CASSLDSAYGYTF
TGCGCCAGCAGCTTGGACAGCGCCTATGGCTACACCTTC
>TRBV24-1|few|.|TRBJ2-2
CATNQNTGELFF
TGTGCCACCAATCAGAACACCGGGGAGCTGTTTTTT
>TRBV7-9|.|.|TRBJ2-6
CDSSLGASGANVLTF
TGTGACAGCAGCTTAGGGGCTTCTGGGGCCAACGTCCTGACTTTC
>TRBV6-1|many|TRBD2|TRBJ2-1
CASSEGTSGSNEQFF
TGTGCCAGCAGTGAAGGGACTAGCGGGAGCAATGAGCAGTTCTTC